Listed below are T cell receptor beta chains from one sample, sequenced in a study of cytomegalovirus exposure and HLA in healthy donors. Sequencing was performed with immunoSEQ multiplex PCR; in TCRdb, only in-frame clones are kept and a portion is missing. The table has roughly 110,000 clones, around 76% seen once. The sequenced sample was PBMCs. These receptors were taken from a woman aged 40 to 55 in good health and CMV-seropositive. The CDR3 runs from the conserved cysteine through the conserved F or W. D genes are given only for firm matches. Only part of the rows carry a size: once, few, many, or a class if the clone is expanded.

cdr3_nt: TGTGCCAGCAGCTCTAGTCTAGCCAAAAACATTCAGTACTTC
cdr3_aa: CASSSSLAKNIQYF
v_call: TRBV11-2
j_call: TRBJ2-4
d_call: NA
clone_size: NA

cdr3_nt: TGTGCTAGTGGTTTGGGACAGTACGATTCTGAAGCTTTCTTT
cdr3_aa: CASGLGQYDSEAFF
v_call: TRBV12-5
j_call: TRBJ1-1
d_call: NA
clone_size: NA

cdr3_nt: TGTGCCAGCAGTGGGACTCAGGGGAACTATGGCTACACCTTC
cdr3_aa: CASSGTQGNYGYTF
v_call: TRBV2
j_call: TRBJ1-2
d_call: NA
clone_size: NA

cdr3_nt: TGTGCCAGCAGCAAACCAGGGGGTGAGCAGTTCTTC
cdr3_aa: CASSKPGGEQFF
v_call: TRBV7-6
j_call: TRBJ2-1
d_call: TRBD1
clone_size: NA

cdr3_nt: TGTGCCAGTAGTACCGGGACAGGGTTATCTGCACCCCTCCACTTT
cdr3_aa: CASSTGTGLSAPLHF
v_call: TRBV19
j_call: TRBJ1-6
d_call: TRBD1
clone_size: NA

cdr3_nt: TGTGCCAGCAGCTCCGGTTTTTCGAAGACCCAGTACTTC
cdr3_aa: CASSSGFSKTQYF
v_call: TRBV7-2
j_call: TRBJ2-5
d_call: NA
clone_size: NA

cdr3_nt: TGTGCCTGGAGTGTGGCAGTCAATCAGCCCCAGCATTTT
cdr3_aa: CAWSVAVNQPQHF
v_call: TRBV30
j_call: TRBJ1-5
d_call: NA
clone_size: NA

cdr3_nt: TGCAGCGTTGAGAGGGAGGCCGGTGCTGAAGCTTTCTTT
cdr3_aa: CSVEREAGAEAFF
v_call: TRBV29-1
j_call: TRBJ1-1
d_call: NA
clone_size: NA

cdr3_nt: TGTGCCAGCAGACGACAGGGAGACACTGAAGCTTTCTTT
cdr3_aa: CASRRQGDTEAFF
v_call: TRBV27
j_call: TRBJ1-1
d_call: TRBD1
clone_size: NA

cdr3_nt: TGTGCCAGCAGCTTATACGGGACAGATAGCAATCAGCCCCAGCATTTT
cdr3_aa: CASSLYGTDSNQPQHF
v_call: TRBV7-2
j_call: TRBJ1-5
d_call: TRBD1
clone_size: NA

cdr3_nt: TGTGCCAGCAGGCCCCTAGCGGGGCTCACAGATACGCAGTATTTT
cdr3_aa: CASRPLAGLTDTQYF
v_call: TRBV2
j_call: TRBJ2-3
d_call: TRBD2
clone_size: NA

cdr3_nt: TGTGCCAGCGCCCTTGAGGGAGGGCCAAGTAATTCACCCCTCCACTTT
cdr3_aa: CASALEGGPSNSPLHF
v_call: TRBV2
j_call: TRBJ1-6
d_call: NA
clone_size: NA

cdr3_nt: TGCGCCAGCAGCCCCCGGACTAGCGGGGGGGCAGAGACCCAGTACTTC
cdr3_aa: CASSPRTSGGAETQYF
v_call: TRBV5-1
j_call: TRBJ2-5
d_call: TRBD2
clone_size: NA

cdr3_nt: TGTGCCGGCGGACTAAGTAGGAATCAGTCCCAGCATTTT
cdr3_aa: CAGGLSRNQSQHF
v_call: TRBV2
j_call: TRBJ1-5
d_call: NA
clone_size: NA

cdr3_nt: TGCGCCAGCAGCTTGGGGCGCGGGGGGGCCGGCGAGCAGTACTTC
cdr3_aa: CASSLGRGGAGEQYF
v_call: TRBV5-1
j_call: TRBJ2-7
d_call: TRBD2
clone_size: NA

cdr3_nt: TGCAGCGTTTCCTCCAGGGGAATGAACACTGAAGCTTTCTTT
cdr3_aa: CSVSSRGMNTEAFF
v_call: TRBV29-1
j_call: TRBJ1-1
d_call: NA
clone_size: NA

cdr3_nt: TGTGCCAGTAGTATGGGTGGGCGCCATAATTCACCCCTCCACTTT
cdr3_aa: CASSMGGRHNSPLHF
v_call: TRBV19
j_call: TRBJ1-6
d_call: NA
clone_size: NA

cdr3_nt: TGTGCCAGCAGCGCCGGGACTAGCGGGTTTGGCGGGGAGCTGTTTTTT
cdr3_aa: CASSAGTSGFGGELFF
v_call: TRBV7-6
j_call: TRBJ2-2
d_call: TRBD2
clone_size: NA

cdr3_nt: TGTGCCAGCAGTTACTTGACCGGGAACGATCACTATGGCTACACCTTC
cdr3_aa: CASSYLTGNDHYGYTF
v_call: TRBV6-5
j_call: TRBJ1-2
d_call: NA
clone_size: NA

cdr3_nt: TGTGCCAGCAGTTACATAAAGACAGGCCTCACTGAAGCTTTCTTT
cdr3_aa: CASSYIKTGLTEAFF
v_call: TRBV6-5
j_call: TRBJ1-1
d_call: NA
clone_size: NA

cdr3_nt: TGTGCCAGCAGCTTATCCGAGGGGAGGCGGACCTTC
cdr3_aa: CASSLSEGRRTF
v_call: TRBV7-9
j_call: TRBJ1-2
d_call: NA
clone_size: once

cdr3_nt: TGTGCCAGCAGTCGATCAGGGGGATACACTGAAGCTTTCTTT
cdr3_aa: CASSRSGGYTEAFF
v_call: TRBV6-6
j_call: TRBJ1-1
d_call: TRBD1
clone_size: NA

cdr3_nt: TGCGCCAGCAGCCAAGGTACAGGCTCTGGAAACACCATATATTTT
cdr3_aa: CASSQGTGSGNTIYF
v_call: TRBV4-1
j_call: TRBJ1-3
d_call: NA
clone_size: NA

cdr3_nt: TGTGCCTGGAGTGTCCCCGAAGAGAGGCACTATGGCTACACCTTC
cdr3_aa: CAWSVPEERHYGYTF
v_call: TRBV30
j_call: TRBJ1-2
d_call: NA
clone_size: NA

cdr3_nt: TGCGCCAGCAGCCAAGTGGGAAGGGGGTTCCAAGAGACCCAGTACTTC
cdr3_aa: CASSQVGRGFQETQYF
v_call: TRBV4-1
j_call: TRBJ2-5
d_call: NA
clone_size: NA

cdr3_nt: TGTGCCAGTAGTATGCCCAGGGGCACCGAAGCAGATACGCAGTATTTT
cdr3_aa: CASSMPRGTEADTQYF
v_call: TRBV19
j_call: TRBJ2-3
d_call: NA
clone_size: NA

cdr3_nt: TGTGCCAGCAGTATACTTGAGGACTACAATGAGCAGTTCTTC
cdr3_aa: CASSILEDYNEQFF
v_call: TRBV13
j_call: TRBJ2-1
d_call: NA
clone_size: NA

cdr3_nt: TGTGCCCTCGGCGGCGGGGTGATGTCGGCAGATACGCAGTATTTT
cdr3_aa: CALGGGVMSADTQYF
v_call: TRBV10-3
j_call: TRBJ2-3
d_call: NA
clone_size: NA

cdr3_nt: TGTGCCAGCAGGTTCGGACAGCAGCCCCAGCATTTT
cdr3_aa: CASRFGQQPQHF
v_call: TRBV7-9
j_call: TRBJ1-5
d_call: NA
clone_size: NA

cdr3_nt: TGTGCCAGCAGTGATGGAGGGAGGTTCTCCTACAATGAGCAGTTCTTC
cdr3_aa: CASSDGGRFSYNEQFF
v_call: TRBV6-1
j_call: TRBJ2-1
d_call: NA
clone_size: NA

cdr3_nt: TGCGCCAGCAGCACAGGGGATGGGTATGGCTACACCTTC
cdr3_aa: CASSTGDGYGYTF
v_call: TRBV5-1
j_call: TRBJ1-2
d_call: TRBD1
clone_size: NA

cdr3_nt: TGCGCCAGCAGAGGGATGGGGAGCTCCTACAATGAGCAGTTCTTC
cdr3_aa: CASRGMGSSYNEQFF
v_call: TRBV5-1
j_call: TRBJ2-1
d_call: NA
clone_size: NA

cdr3_nt: TGCAGCGTTGGTAACGAGATGAACTTC
cdr3_aa: CSVGNEMNF
v_call: TRBV29-1
j_call: TRBJ1-2
d_call: NA
clone_size: NA

cdr3_nt: TGTGCCAGCAGCAAGACAGGTATGAACACTGAAGCTTTCTTT
cdr3_aa: CASSKTGMNTEAFF
v_call: TRBV7-3
j_call: TRBJ1-1
d_call: NA
clone_size: NA

cdr3_nt: TGTGCCAGCAGCTACAGGGTGCCACCCCTCCACTTT
cdr3_aa: CASSYRVPPLHF
v_call: TRBV5-8
j_call: TRBJ1-6
d_call: NA
clone_size: NA

cdr3_nt: TGTGCCTGGAGTGTACAACGGGGGTATGAGCAGTTCTTC
cdr3_aa: CAWSVQRGYEQFF
v_call: TRBV30
j_call: TRBJ2-1
d_call: NA
clone_size: NA

cdr3_nt: TGTGCCATCAGTGAACCACCAGGGATTGAGACCCAGTACTTC
cdr3_aa: CAISEPPGIETQYF
v_call: TRBV10-3
j_call: TRBJ2-5
d_call: NA
clone_size: NA

cdr3_nt: TGCGCCAGCAGCGTCCGGACAGGGCGGTACAATGAGCAGTTCTTC
cdr3_aa: CASSVRTGRYNEQFF
v_call: TRBV5-1
j_call: TRBJ2-1
d_call: TRBD1
clone_size: once

cdr3_nt: TGTGCCAGCAGAGGACAGACCGCAGCCGGAGGCTACACCTTC
cdr3_aa: CASRGQTAAGGYTF
v_call: TRBV6-5
j_call: TRBJ1-2
d_call: NA
clone_size: NA

cdr3_nt: TGTGCCAGCAGCGGGGGCGGGGGACTGTCGGGCGGGGAGCTGTTTTTT
cdr3_aa: CASSGGGGLSGGELFF
v_call: TRBV2
j_call: TRBJ2-2
d_call: NA
clone_size: NA

cdr3_nt: TGTGCCAGCAGTTACCAGGCCCCTAGCACAGATACGCAGTATTTT
cdr3_aa: CASSYQAPSTDTQYF
v_call: TRBV6-5
j_call: TRBJ2-3
d_call: NA
clone_size: NA

cdr3_nt: TGTGCCAGCAGCCCAAACAGGGGGCTAATTACAAACTCCTACAATGAGCAGTTCTTC
cdr3_aa: CASSPNRGLITNSYNEQFF
v_call: TRBV14
j_call: TRBJ2-1
d_call: TRBD1
clone_size: few

cdr3_nt: TGTGCCAGCAGTGAGTTGGCAGGGGGCCCTTCTAACTATGGCTACACCTTC
cdr3_aa: CASSELAGGPSNYGYTF
v_call: TRBV6-1
j_call: TRBJ1-2
d_call: TRBD1
clone_size: NA

cdr3_nt: TGTGCCAGCAGCTTAGTACGGCGGAATTCACCCCTCCACTTT
cdr3_aa: CASSLVRRNSPLHF
v_call: TRBV11-2
j_call: TRBJ1-6
d_call: NA
clone_size: NA

cdr3_nt: TGTGCTAGTGGGTTAGGAGGGGAGGGTAATCAGCCCCAGCATTTT
cdr3_aa: CASGLGGEGNQPQHF
v_call: TRBV12-5
j_call: TRBJ1-5
d_call: NA
clone_size: few